The clone carrying this TCR beta chain was found a few times. The sample is drawn from a study of identical twins. TCRdb processed the 5' RACE reads anew with MiXCR; each CDR3 protein has one entry. The sample has about 340,000 distinct CDR3 sequences, about 9% seen once. The V segment lost 5 bases and the J segment 4 bases; nucleotides outside the gene matches: 4. From germline, CDR1 is DFQATT and CDR2 SNEGSKA (reference sequence). The CDR3 sequence is 13 residues long. This rearrangement joins TRBV20-1 to TRBJ2-3; TRBD2 matches at 9 bases. Specimen: naive T cells sorted from blood. The TCR sequence derives from a woman between 50 and 59 years old in good health. CDR3 nucleotides: TGCAGTGCTTTAGCGGGAGTGGCAGATACGCAGTATTTT. The encoded protein is CSALAGVADTQYF.